These T cell receptor beta chains were read from a single sample in a study of T cell responses to AZD1222 COVID-19 vaccine. TCRdb keeps only in-frame clones here, not all; method: immunoSEQ multiplex PCR. The sample holds approximately 100,000 clones, around 85% seen once. This specimen consisted of peripheral blood, obtained 28 days after the second AZD1222 dose. Receptors originate from an adult who received the AZD1222 COVID-19 vaccine. The CDR3 runs from the conserved cysteine through the conserved F or W. The order of the fields is V gene, J gene, D gene, CDR3 length, CDR3 protein. A D gene is named only where the DNA matches it firmly.

V: TRBV7-6; J: TRBJ2-2; D: -; length: 13; CDR3: CASSLRGTGELFF
V: TRBV18; J: TRBJ1-2; D: TRBD1; length: 15; CDR3: CASFGEETGGHGYTF
V: TRBV4-1; J: TRBJ2-2; D: TRBD2; length: 16; CDR3: CASSQDHSGGAGELFF
V: TRBV5-1; J: TRBJ2-7; D: -; length: 12; CDR3: CASSEDRPPQYF
V: TRBV11-2; J: TRBJ2-2; D: -; length: 19; CDR3: CASSQGGGFAGRNTGELFF
V: TRBV19; J: TRBJ2-5; D: -; length: 14; CDR3: CASSISSISGTQYF
V: TRBV10-1; J: TRBJ2-5; D: -; length: 13; CDR3: CASSVTVGGTQYF
V: TRBV7-8; J: TRBJ2-1; D: TRBD2; length: 16; CDR3: CASSLELAGGYNEQFF
V: TRBV28; J: TRBJ1-4; D: -; length: 15; CDR3: CASSNGGATNEKLFF
V: TRBV5-5; J: TRBJ2-7; D: TRBD2; length: 17; CDR3: CASSLGRGAGSSYEQYF
V: TRBV7-9; J: TRBJ2-1; D: -; length: 13; CDR3: CASSLAGANEQFF
V: TRBV18; J: TRBJ2-3; D: -; length: 15; CDR3: CASSPIGLFTDTQYF
V: TRBV7-2; J: TRBJ1-6; D: -; length: 17; CDR3: CASSLPYPGAVQSPLHF
V: TRBV19; J: TRBJ2-5; D: TRBD2; length: 15; CDR3: CASSIELAGRRTQYF
V: TRBV9; J: TRBJ2-7; D: TRBD1; length: 15; CDR3: CASSPSLDREYEQYF
V: TRBV6-2/TRBV6-3; J: TRBJ2-3; D: TRBD2; length: 17; CDR3: CASSLTPGLAGTDTQYF
V: TRBV19; J: TRBJ1-1; D: TRBD1; length: 16; CDR3: CASSRNDRGGNTEAFF
V: TRBV15; J: TRBJ2-5; D: TRBD1; length: 13; CDR3: CATSQGARETQYF
V: TRBV7-2; J: TRBJ2-2; D: -; length: 15; CDR3: CASSSRQGGTGELFF
V: TRBV4-1; J: TRBJ2-7; D: TRBD2; length: 16; CDR3: CASSPAGGSLLIEQYF
V: TRBV15; J: TRBJ1-1; D: -; length: 15; CDR3: CATSRDLGENTEAFF
V: TRBV19; J: TRBJ2-4; D: -; length: 13; CDR3: CASQMGVWNIQYF
V: TRBV18; J: TRBJ2-5; D: TRBD1; length: 17; CDR3: CASSPNRPQGAQETQYF
V: TRBV7-6; J: TRBJ2-1; D: -; length: 16; CDR3: CASSSLAGQAYNEQFF
V: TRBV5-1; J: TRBJ1-2; D: -; length: 16; CDR3: CASSPGGVVSGGGYTF
V: TRBV5-8; J: TRBJ2-2; D: TRBD1; length: 14; CDR3: CASSFQGAGGELFF
V: TRBV6-5; J: TRBJ1-2; D: -; length: 15; CDR3: CASSSPEGHYYGYTF
V: TRBV27; J: TRBJ2-1; D: -; length: 14; CDR3: CASSLTGEGDEQFF
V: TRBV4-3; J: TRBJ2-2; D: TRBD1; length: 19; CDR3: CASSQDGRRQGANTGELFF
V: TRBV4-1; J: TRBJ2-3; D: TRBD2; length: 16; CDR3: CASSQYSGGGPDTQYF
V: TRBV7-3; J: TRBJ2-3; D: TRBD2; length: 15; CDR3: CASSLAGDWVDTQYF
V: TRBV7-2; J: TRBJ1-1; D: -; length: 14; CDR3: CASSPTGYNTEAFF
V: TRBV9; J: TRBJ2-2; D: TRBD2; length: 18; CDR3: CASSVGLAGGPSTGELFF
V: TRBV7-9; J: TRBJ1-2; D: TRBD1; length: 14; CDR3: CASSTGAANYGYTF
V: TRBV5-1; J: TRBJ2-3; D: TRBD2; length: 16; CDR3: CASSRGASGATDTQYF
V: TRBV25-1; J: TRBJ1-4; D: -; length: 14; CDR3: CASTGVRPYEKLFF
V: TRBV7-8; J: TRBJ2-3; D: TRBD2; length: 16; CDR3: CASSFKAGGITDTQYF
V: TRBV6-5; J: TRBJ2-7; D: TRBD2; length: 15; CDR3: CASSKWGGVPYEQYF
V: TRBV14; J: TRBJ1-6; D: TRBD1; length: 16; CDR3: CASSQDRAGDNSPLHF
V: TRBV6-2/TRBV6-3; J: TRBJ2-5; D: -; length: 17; CDR3: CASSLGLVTAHQETQYF
V: TRBV7-8; J: TRBJ2-3; D: -; length: 15; CDR3: CASSESASSTDTQYF
V: TRBV6-5; J: TRBJ1-1; D: -; length: 15; CDR3: CASSWDGDMNTEAFF
V: TRBV5-1; J: TRBJ2-3; D: -; length: 16; CDR3: CASSLGVNSLTDTQYF
V: TRBV15; J: TRBJ1-1; D: TRBD1; length: 17; CDR3: CATSRATPQGGDTEAFF
V: TRBV4-1; J: TRBJ2-7; D: TRBD2; length: 16; CDR3: CASSLQTSGRTYEQYF
V: TRBV5-4; J: TRBJ2-3; D: -; length: 13; CDR3: CASSPNRVDTQYF
V: TRBV10-1; J: TRBJ2-3; D: TRBD2; length: 16; CDR3: CASSEIQRGGADTQYF
V: TRBV27; J: TRBJ1-6; D: TRBD1; length: 15; CDR3: CASSLSQGAHSPLHF
V: TRBV9; J: TRBJ2-5; D: -; length: 14; CDR3: CASSSRSGLKTQYF
V: TRBV5-1; J: TRBJ2-3; D: -; length: 15; CDR3: CASSLAGPIRDTQYF